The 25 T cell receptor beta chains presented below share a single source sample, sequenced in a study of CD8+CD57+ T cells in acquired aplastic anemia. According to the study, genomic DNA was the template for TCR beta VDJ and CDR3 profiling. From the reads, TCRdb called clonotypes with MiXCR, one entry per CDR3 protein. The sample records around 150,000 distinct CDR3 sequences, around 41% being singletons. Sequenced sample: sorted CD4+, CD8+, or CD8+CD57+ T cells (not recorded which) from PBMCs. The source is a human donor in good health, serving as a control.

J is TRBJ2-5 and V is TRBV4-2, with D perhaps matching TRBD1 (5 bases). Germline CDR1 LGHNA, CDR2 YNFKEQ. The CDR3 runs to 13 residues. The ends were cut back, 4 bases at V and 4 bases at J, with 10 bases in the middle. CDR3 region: CASSRETVETQYF. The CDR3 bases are TGTGCCAGCAGCCGTGAGACAGTAGAGACCCAGTACTTC.

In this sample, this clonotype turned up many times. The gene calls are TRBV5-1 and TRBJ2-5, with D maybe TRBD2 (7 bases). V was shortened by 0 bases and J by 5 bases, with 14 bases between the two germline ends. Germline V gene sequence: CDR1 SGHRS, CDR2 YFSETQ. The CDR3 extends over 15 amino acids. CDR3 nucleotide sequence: TGCGCCAGCAGCTTGGTTCGGGGGGCGGCGGAGACCCAGTACTTC. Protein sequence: CASSLVRGAAETQYF.

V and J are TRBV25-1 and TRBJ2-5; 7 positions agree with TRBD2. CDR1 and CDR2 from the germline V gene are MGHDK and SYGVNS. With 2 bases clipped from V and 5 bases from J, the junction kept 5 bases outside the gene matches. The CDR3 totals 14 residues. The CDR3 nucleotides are TGTGCCAGCAGTGAAGGGAGGGTCGGGGAGACCCAGTACTTC. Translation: CASSEGRVGETQYF.

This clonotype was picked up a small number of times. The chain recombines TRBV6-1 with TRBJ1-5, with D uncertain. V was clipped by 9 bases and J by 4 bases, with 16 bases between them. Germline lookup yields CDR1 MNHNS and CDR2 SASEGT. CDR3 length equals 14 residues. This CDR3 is CASSPAWGNQPQHF. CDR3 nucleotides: TGTGCCAGTAGTCCCGCCTGGGGTAATCAGCCCCAGCATTTT.

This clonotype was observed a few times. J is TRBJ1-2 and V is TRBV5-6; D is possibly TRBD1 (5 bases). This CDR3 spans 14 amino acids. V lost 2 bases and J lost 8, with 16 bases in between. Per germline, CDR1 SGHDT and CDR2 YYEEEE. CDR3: CASSFGTPTVGYTF. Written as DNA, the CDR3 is TGTGCCAGCAGCTTCGGGACGCCTACGGTGGGCTACACCTTC.

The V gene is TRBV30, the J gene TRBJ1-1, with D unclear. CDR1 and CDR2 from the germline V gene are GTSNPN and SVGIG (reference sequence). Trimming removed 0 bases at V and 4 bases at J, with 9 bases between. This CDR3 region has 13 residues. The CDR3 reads CAWSVTGSTEAFF. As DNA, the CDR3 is TGTGCCTGGAGTGTAACGGGGTCCACTGAAGCTTTCTTT.

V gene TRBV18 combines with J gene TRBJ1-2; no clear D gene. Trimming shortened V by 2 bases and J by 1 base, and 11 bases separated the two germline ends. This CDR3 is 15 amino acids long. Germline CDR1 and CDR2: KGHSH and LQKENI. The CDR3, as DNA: TGTGCCAGCTCACCATATAGGCGGGATAACTATGGCTACACCTTC. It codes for CASSPYRRDNYGYTF. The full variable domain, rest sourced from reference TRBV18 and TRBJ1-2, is NAGVMQNPRHLVRRRGQEARLRCSPMKGHSHVYWYRQLPEEGLKFMVYLQKENIIDESGMPKERFSAEFPKEGPSILRIQQVVRGDSAAYFCASSPYRRDNYGYTFGSGTRLTVV.

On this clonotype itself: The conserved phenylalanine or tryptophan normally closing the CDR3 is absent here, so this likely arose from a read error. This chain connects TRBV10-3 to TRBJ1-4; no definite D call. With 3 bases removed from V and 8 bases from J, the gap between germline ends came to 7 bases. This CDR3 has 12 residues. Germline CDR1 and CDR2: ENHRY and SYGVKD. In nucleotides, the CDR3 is TGTGCCATCAGTGAAACAGCCGAAAAACTGTTTTCT. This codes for CAISETAEKLFS.

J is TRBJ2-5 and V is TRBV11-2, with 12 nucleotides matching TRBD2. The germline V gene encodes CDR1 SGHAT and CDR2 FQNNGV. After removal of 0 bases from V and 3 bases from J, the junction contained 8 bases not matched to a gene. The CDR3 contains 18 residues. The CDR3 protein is CASSLDGGSSGGEETQYF. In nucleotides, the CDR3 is TGTGCCAGCAGCTTAGATGGAGGGTCTAGCGGGGGGGAAGAGACCCAGTACTTC.

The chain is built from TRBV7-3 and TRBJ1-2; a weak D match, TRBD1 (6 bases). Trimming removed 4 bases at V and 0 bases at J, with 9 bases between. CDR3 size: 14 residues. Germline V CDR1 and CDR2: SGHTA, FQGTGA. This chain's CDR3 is CASSSDRTNYGYTF. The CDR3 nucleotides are TGTGCCAGCAGCTCAGACAGGACTAACTATGGCTACACCTTC.

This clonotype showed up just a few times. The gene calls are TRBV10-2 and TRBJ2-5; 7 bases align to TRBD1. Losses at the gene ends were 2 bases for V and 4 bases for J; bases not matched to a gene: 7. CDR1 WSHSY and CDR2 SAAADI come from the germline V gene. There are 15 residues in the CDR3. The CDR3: CASSEGDSVGETQYF. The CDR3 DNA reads TGCGCCAGCAGTGAGGGGGACAGTGTGGGAGAGACCCAGTACTTC.

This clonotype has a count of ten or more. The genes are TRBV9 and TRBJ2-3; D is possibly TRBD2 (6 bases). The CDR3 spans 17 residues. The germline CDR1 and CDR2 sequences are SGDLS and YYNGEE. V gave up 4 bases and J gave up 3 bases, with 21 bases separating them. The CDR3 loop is CASSQAAGSTWTDTQYF. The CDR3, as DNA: TGTGCCAGCAGCCAGGCGGCGGGGAGCACATGGACAGATACGCAGTATTTT.

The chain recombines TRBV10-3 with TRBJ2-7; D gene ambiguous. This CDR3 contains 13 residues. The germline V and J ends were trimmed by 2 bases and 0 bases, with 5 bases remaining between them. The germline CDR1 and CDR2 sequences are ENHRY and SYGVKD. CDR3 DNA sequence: TGTGCCATCAGTGAGGGACCCTCCTACGAGCAGTACTTC. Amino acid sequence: CAISEGPSYEQYF.

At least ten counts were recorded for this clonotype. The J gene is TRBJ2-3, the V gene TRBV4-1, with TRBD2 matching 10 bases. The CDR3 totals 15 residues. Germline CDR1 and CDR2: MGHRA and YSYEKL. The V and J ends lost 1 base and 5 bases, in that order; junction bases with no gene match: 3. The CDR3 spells CASSQVASGRDTQYF. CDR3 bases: TGCGCCAGCAGCCAAGTGGCTAGCGGGAGAGATACGCAGTATTTT.

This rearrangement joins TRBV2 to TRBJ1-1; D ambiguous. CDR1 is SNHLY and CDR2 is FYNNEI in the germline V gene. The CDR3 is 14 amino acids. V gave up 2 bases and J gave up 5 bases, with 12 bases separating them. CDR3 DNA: TGTGCCAGCAGTGAAAGCAGGAGAACGACTGAAGCTTTCTTT. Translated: CASSESRRTTEAFF.

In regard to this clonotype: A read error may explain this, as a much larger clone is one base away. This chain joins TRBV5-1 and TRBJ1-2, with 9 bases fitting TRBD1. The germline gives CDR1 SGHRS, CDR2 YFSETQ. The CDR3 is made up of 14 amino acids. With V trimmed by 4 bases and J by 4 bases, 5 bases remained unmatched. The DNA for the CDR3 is TGCGCCAGCAGCGACCCGACAGGGGGCTATGGCTACACCTTC. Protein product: CASSDPTGGYGYTF.

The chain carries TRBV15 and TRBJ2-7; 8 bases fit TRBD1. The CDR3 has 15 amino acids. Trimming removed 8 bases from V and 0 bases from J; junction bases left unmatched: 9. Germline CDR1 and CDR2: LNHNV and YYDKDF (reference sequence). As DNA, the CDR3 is TGTGCCACCGGTCCCAGGGGGCAGGTCTCCTACGAGCAGTACTTC. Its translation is CATGPRGQVSYEQYF.

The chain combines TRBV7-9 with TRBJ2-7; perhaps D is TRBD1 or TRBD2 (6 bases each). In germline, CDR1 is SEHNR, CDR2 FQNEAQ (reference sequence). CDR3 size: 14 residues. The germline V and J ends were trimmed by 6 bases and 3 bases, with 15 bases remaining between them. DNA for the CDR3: TGTGCCAGCAGTCGCGAGGGGGGTCGCTACGAGCAGTACTTC. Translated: CASSREGGRYEQYF.

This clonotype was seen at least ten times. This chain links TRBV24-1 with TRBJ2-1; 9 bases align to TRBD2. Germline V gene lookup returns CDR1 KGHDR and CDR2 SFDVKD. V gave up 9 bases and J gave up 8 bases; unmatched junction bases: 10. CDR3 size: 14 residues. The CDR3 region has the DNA TGTGCCACCGCGCGGGAGGGCCAGCATGATGAGCAGTTCTTC. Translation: CATAREGQHDEQFF.

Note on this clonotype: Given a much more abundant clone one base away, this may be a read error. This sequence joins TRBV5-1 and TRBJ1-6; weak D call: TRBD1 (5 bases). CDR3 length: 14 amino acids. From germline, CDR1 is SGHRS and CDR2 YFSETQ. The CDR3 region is CASSERGLNSPLRF. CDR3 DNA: TGCGCCAGCAGTGAGAGGGGCTTGAATTCACCCCTCCGCTTT.

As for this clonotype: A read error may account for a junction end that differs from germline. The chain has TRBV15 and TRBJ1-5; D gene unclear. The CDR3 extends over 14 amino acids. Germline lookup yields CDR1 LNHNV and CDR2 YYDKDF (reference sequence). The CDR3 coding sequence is TGTGCCACTCGAAACCCCTCTAGCAGTCAGCCCCAGCATTTT. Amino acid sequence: CATRNPSSSQPQHF.

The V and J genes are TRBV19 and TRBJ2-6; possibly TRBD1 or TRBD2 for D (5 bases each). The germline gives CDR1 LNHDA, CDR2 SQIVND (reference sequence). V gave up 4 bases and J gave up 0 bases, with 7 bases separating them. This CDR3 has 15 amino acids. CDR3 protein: CASSTRGSGANVLTF. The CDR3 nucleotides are TGTGCCAGTAGTACGAGGGGCTCTGGGGCCAACGTCCTGACTTTC.

In DNA form, the CDR3 reads TGTGCCAGCAGTGCCTACGTTTCCAGATTCGGTCAGCCCCAGCATTTT. Translation gives CASSAYVSRFGQPQHF. J is TRBJ1-5 and V is TRBV25-1; D unclear. The CDR3 sequence is 16 residues long. Per the germline V gene, CDR1 is MGHDK and CDR2 is SYGVNS. V lost 4 bases, J lost 6 bases, and 19 bases lay in between.

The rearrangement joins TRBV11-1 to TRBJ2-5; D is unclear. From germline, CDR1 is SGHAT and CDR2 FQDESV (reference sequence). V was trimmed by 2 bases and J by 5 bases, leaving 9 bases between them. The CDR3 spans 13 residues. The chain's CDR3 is CASSLIAGETQYF. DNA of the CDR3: TGTGCCAGCAGCTTAATCGCCGGGGAGACCCAGTACTTC.

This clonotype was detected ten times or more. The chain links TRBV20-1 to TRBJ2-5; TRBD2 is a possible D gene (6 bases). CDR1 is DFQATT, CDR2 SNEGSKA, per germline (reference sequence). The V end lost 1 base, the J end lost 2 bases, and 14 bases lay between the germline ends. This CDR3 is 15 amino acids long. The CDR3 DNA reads TGCAGTGCTAGAGTCGGGGGAGTAAGGCAAGAGACCCAGTACTTC. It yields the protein CSARVGGVRQETQYF.